The entry below gives a single TCR beta chain sequence along with its context. As yet, its antigen is unknown. These data originate in a study of T cell responses to AZD1222 COVID-19 vaccine. Sequencing used immunoSEQ multiplex PCR; TCRdb keeps in-frame clones, though not all of them. The sample has about 150,000 clones; over 80% are singletons. Study findings and constraints: Spike-wide coverage was observed for vaccine-associated CD4 TCRs, with dominant responses at 160-218 and 743-854. Donors were largely white British and mainly female; clonal diversity was possibly underestimated.

Trimming at V came to 10 bases and at J to 5 bases, leaving 9 bases not matched to a gene. The germline V gene has CDR1 SNHLY and CDR2 FYNNEI. CDR3 length: 14 residues. This sequence was found in an adult who received the AZD1222 COVID-19 vaccine. The chain combines TRBV2 with TRBJ2-1, with TRBD2 matching over 9 bases. Sequenced here: peripheral blood, sampled 28 days after the second AZD1222 dose. This CDR3 reads CATQRASGDNEQFF. In nucleotides, the CDR3 is TGTGCCACCCAGAGGGCTAGCGGGGACAATGAGCAGTTCTTC.